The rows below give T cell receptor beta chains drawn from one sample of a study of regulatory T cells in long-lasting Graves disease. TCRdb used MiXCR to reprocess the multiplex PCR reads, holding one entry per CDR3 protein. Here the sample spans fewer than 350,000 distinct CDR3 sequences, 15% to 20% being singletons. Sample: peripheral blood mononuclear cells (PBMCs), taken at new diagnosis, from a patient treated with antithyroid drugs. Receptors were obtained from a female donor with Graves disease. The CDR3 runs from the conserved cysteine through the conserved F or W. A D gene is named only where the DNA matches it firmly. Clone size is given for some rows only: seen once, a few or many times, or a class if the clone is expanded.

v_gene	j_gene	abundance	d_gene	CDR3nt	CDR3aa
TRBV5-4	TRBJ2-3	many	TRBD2	TGTGCCAGCAGCCCCACTAGCGGGGTCACAGATACGCAGTATTTT	CASSPTSGVTDTQYF
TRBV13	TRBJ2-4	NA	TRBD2	TGTGCCAGCAGCTTAGTGGGGTTCTATAGCGGGAACGCCAAAAACATTCAGTACTTC	CASSLVGFYSGNAKNIQYF
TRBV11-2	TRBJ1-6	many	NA	TGTGCCAGCAGCCCGAGCCGGTCCTATAATTCACCCCTCCACTTT	CASSPSRSYNSPLHF
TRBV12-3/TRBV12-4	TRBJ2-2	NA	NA	TGTGCCAGCAGTTTTGGAAGTCGGGGGAACACCGGGGAGCTGTTTTTT	CASSFGSRGNTGELFF
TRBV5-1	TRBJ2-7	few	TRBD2	TGCGCCAGCAGCTTGGCCGGAGGTAGCGGGAGTGTTTACGAGCAGTACTTC	CASSLAGGSGSVYEQYF
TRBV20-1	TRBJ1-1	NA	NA	TGCAGTGCTAGAGATAGCAGGAACACTGAAGCTTTCTTT	CSARDSRNTEAFF
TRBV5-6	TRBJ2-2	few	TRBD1	TGTGCCAGCTCCCCCCCGGGACAGGAATCCGGGGAGCTGTTTTTT	CASSPPGQESGELFF
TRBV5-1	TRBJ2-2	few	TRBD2	TGCGCCAGCAGCTCTAGCGGGACTGACGGGGAGCTGTTTTTT	CASSSSGTDGELFF
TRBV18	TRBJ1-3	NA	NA	TGTGCCAGCTCACCATCTACCCCCTCTGGAAACACCATATATTTT	CASSPSTPSGNTIYF
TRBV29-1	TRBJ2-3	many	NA	TGCAGCGTGGAACGACTAGAGCTGCAGTATTTT	CSVERLELQYF
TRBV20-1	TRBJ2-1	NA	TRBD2	TGCAGTGCCGCACAATCACTAGCGGGAGCAGGAAATGAGCAGTTCTTC	CSAAQSLAGAGNEQFF
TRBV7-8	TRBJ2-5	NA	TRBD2	TGTGCCAGCAGCCCAGGGACTAGCGGGAGGCCCCTTGGTGAGACCCAGTACTTC	CASSPGTSGRPLGETQYF
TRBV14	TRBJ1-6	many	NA	TGTGCCAGCAGCCAAGATCAACGTGGACCCCTCCACTTT	CASSQDQRGPLHF
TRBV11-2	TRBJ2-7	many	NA	TGTGCCAGCAGCTGGAGCGGAGTCTACGAGCAGTACTTC	CASSWSGVYEQYF
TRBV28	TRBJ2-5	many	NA	TGTGCCAGCAGTTTTTTTGTGCGGTCAGAGACCCAGTACTTC	CASSFFVRSETQYF
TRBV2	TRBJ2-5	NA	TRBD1	TGTGCCAGCAGGGGATCCGGGACAGGGTCAGGGGAGACCCAGTACTTC	CASRGSGTGSGETQYF
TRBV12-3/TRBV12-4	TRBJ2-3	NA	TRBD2	TGTGCCAGCAGTCCGGGGGGACTAGCGGGACCAGATACGCAGTATTTT	CASSPGGLAGPDTQYF
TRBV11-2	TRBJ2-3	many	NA	TGTGCCAGCAAACGGGAGCGGAGCACAGATACGCAGTATTTT	CASKRERSTDTQYF
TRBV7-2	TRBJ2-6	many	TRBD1	TGTGCCAGCAGCTTCGAGGACAGGGGAGACTCTGGGGCCAACGTCCTGACTTTC	CASSFEDRGDSGANVLTF
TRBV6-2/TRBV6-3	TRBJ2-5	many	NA	TGTGCCAGCAGTTATCTCATGGAAGAGACCCAGTACTTC	CASSYLMEETQYF
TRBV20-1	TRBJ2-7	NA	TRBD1	TGCAGTGCTAACAGGGGTTTTGGTTACGAGCAGTACTTC	CSANRGFGYEQYF
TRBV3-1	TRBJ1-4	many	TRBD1	TGTGCCAGCAGCTCACAGGGGGCCGGAGAAAAACTGTTTTTT	CASSSQGAGEKLFF
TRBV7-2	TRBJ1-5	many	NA	TGTGCCAGCAGCTTAGCCGGGGGTCTCAATCAGCCCCAGCATTTT	CASSLAGGLNQPQHF
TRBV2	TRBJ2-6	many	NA	TGTGCCAGCAGCGCCAGGGCTAGGAACTCTGGGGCCAACGTCATGACTTTC	CASSARARNSGANVMTF
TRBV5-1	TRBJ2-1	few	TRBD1	TGCGCCAGCAGCTTGGATGGACAGGGGTTTTCGGATGAGCAGTTCTTC	CASSLDGQGFSDEQFF
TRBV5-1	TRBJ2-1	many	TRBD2	TGCGCCAGCAGCTTGGCTACTAGCGGGAGGAATGAGCAGTTCTTC	CASSLATSGRNEQFF
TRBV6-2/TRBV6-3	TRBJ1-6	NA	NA	TGTGCCAGCAGTTACGGGGGACAACTTAATTCACCCCTCCACTTT	CASSYGGQLNSPLHF
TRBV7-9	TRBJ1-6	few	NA	TGTGCCAGCAGCTTACAGGGGACTTCACCCCTCCACTTT	CASSLQGTSPLHF
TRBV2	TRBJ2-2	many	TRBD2	TGTGCCAGCAGTGATGTAGCGGGAGTGGTCCGGACCGGGGAGCTGTTTTTT	CASSDVAGVVRTGELFF
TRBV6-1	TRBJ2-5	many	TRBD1	TGTGCCAGCAGCAGGGGGCTGTTCGGAGAGACCCAGTACTTC	CASSRGLFGETQYF
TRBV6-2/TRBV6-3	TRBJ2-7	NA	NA	TGTGCCACCGGGGAGGGGGCGCCTTCCTACGAGCAGTACTTC	CATGEGAPSYEQYF
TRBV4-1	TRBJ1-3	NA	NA	TGCGCCAGCAGCCTTTGGGGGGGCAGGGGAGCATCTGGAAACACCATATATTTT	CASSLWGGRGASGNTIYF
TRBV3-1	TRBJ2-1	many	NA	TGTGCCAGCAGCCAATCCCGCGCGGGCGAGCAGTTCTTC	CASSQSRAGEQFF
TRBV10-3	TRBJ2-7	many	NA	TGTGCCATCAGTGAGGGGGACTCGTACGAGCAGTACTTC	CAISEGDSYEQYF
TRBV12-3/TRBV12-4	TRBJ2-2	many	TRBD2	TGTGCCAGCAGTCCGGGGACTAGCGGGAGGAGGTACACCGGGGAGCTGTTTTTT	CASSPGTSGRRYTGELFF
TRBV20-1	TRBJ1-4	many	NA	TGCAGTGCTACAGCTCCAAATGAAAAACTGTTTTTT	CSATAPNEKLFF
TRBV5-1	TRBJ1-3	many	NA	TGTGCCAGCAGCTTGAGCTCTGGAAACACCATATATTTT	CASSLSSGNTIYF
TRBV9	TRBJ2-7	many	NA	TGTGCCAGCAGCGTAGATCCAGGACCGGCCGAGCAGTACTTC	CASSVDPGPAEQYF
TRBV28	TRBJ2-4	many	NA	TGTGCCAGCAGTTTACCTTCGCGGGACGGCAAAAACATTCAGTACTTC	CASSLPSRDGKNIQYF
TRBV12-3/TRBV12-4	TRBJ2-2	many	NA	TGTGCCAGCAGCGCCGAATGGAACACCGGGGAGCTGTTTTTT	CASSAEWNTGELFF
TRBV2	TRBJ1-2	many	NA	TGTGCCAGCAGTGAAGCGGTCAAACAGGGTTGGAGGGGCTACACCTTC	CASSEAVKQGWRGYTF